This TCR beta chain was profiled in a study of T cell repertoires in cytomegalovirus infection. Study as a whole: Well-studied HLA-B-restricted CMV epitopes were used in the study alongside recently identified HLA-C-restricted ones. Indications came from public TCR beta signatures; they pointed to CMV infection and to a matching HLA type. The study, taken as a whole, reports: The ex vivo response was dominated by HLA-C-restricted CMV-specific TCR beta clonotypes. The study identified carriers of CMV plus the relevant HLA from cumulative public TCR beta family frequency.

A single record per CDR3 protein comes from TCRdb applying MiXCR to the reads. The sample lists 450,000 to 650,000 distinct CDR3 sequences, over 35% occurring once. Notes on this clonotype: The antigen remains undetermined.

The V and J ends lost 6 bases and 5 bases, in that order; junction bases with no gene match: 8. The length of the CDR3 is 14 residues. The TCR originated in a human donor in good health (CMV status not recorded). Some clones in this sample may be carry-over from other donors' samples. The chain recombines TRBV12-3 or TRBV12-4 with TRBJ2-5, with 8 bases identical to TRBD2. Here the sequenced sample was cultured PBMCs, taken from culture after CMV antigen stimulation. The CDR3 sequence: CASRPGGGEETQYF. The CDR3 DNA is TGTGCCAGCAGACCGGGGGGGGGAGAGGAGACCCAGTACTTC.